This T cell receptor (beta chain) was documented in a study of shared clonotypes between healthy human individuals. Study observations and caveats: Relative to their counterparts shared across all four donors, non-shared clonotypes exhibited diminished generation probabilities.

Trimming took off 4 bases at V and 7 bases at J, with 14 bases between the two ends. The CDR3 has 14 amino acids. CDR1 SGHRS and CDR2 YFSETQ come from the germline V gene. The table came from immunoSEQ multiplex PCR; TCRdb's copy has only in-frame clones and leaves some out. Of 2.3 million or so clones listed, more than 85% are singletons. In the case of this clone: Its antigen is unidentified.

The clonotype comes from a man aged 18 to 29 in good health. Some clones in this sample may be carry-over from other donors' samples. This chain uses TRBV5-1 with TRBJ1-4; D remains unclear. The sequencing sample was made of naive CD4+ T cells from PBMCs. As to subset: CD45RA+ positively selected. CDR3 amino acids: CASSKIGVGEKLFF. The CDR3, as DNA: TGCGCCAGCAGCAAGATTGGGGTTGGTGAAAAACTGTTTTTT.